One sample yielded the 11 T cell receptor beta chains listed below, sequenced in a study of CD8 T cells in ankylosing spondylitis (dated by TCRdb to about 2017). General study outcomes and caveats: A TCR beta motif of about 8 highly homologous amino acid variants appeared characteristic of blood from ankylosing spondylitis patients.

No cognate antigen is known for these TCRs. The receptor library was made with 5' RACE. Data came from an Illumina HiSeq 2500. TCRdb applied fastp at Q25 and MiXCR to the public reads, then kept only in-frame beta chains. Under each unique CDR3 protein, matching rows form one entry showing the most common genes and DNA. Recorded for this sample are about 510,000 distinct CDR3 sequences; about 5.2% of them occurred a single time. Around 3.5% of the sample lies in the top ten. The sequenced sample was blood, either unsorted or a sorted T cell fraction (not recorded which). Receptors originate from a male donor with ankylosing spondylitis.

The table lists this clonotype with many counts. The chain joins TRBV29-1 to TRBJ2-1; 9 nucleotides line up with TRBD2. V gave up 0 bases and J gave up 2 bases; unmatched junction bases: 5. The CDR3 covers 16 residues. The germline V gene has CDR1 SQVTM and CDR2 ANQGSEA. This CDR3 reads CSVEDLEREAYNEQFF. In DNA, the CDR3 is TGCAGCGTTGAAGATCTGGAGCGGGAGGCCTACAATGAGCAGTTCTTC.

Concerning this clonotype: This clone may be a read error of a much larger clone one base away. The chain has TRBV6-1 and TRBJ2-3; 11 bases are a match to TRBD2. CDR3 length: 15 residues. Germline lookup yields CDR1 MNHNS and CDR2 SASEGT. V lost 6 bases and J lost 0; bases outside the gene matches: 2. The chain's CDR3 is CASRWTSGSTDTQYF. In DNA form, the CDR3 reads TGTGCCAGCAGGTGGACTAGCGGGAGCACAGATACGCAGTATTTT.

This clonotype was detected ten times or more. The J gene is TRBJ1-3, the V gene TRBV5-1, with 9 bases matching TRBD1. V gave up 3 bases and J gave up 0 bases; unmatched junction bases: 16. The CDR3 is 20 residues long. The germline V gene encodes CDR1 SGHRS and CDR2 YFSETQ. CDR3 sequence reads: CASSSGSGTGPRFSGNTIYF. CDR3 sequence (DNA): TGCGCCAGCAGCTCGGGCTCCGGGACAGGGCCTCGTTTCTCTGGAAACACCATATATTTT. Combining the CDR3 with reference TRBV5-1 and TRBJ1-3 gives the whole variable domain KAGVTQTPRYLIKTRGQQVTLSCSPISGHRSVSWYQQTPGQGLQFLFEYFSETQRNKGNFPGRFSGRQFSNSRSEMNVSTLELGDSALYLCASSSGSGTGPRFSGNTIYFGEGSWLTVV.

There are many counts of this clonotype. The chain couples TRBV4-3 to TRBJ2-5; D is undetermined. V was shortened by 0 bases and J by 5 bases, with 13 bases between the two germline ends. Germline lookup yields CDR1 LGHNA and CDR2 YSLEER. This CDR3 is built from 15 residues. CDR3 sequence reads: CASSQDLPSVETQYF. The CDR3 DNA follows: TGCGCCAGCAGCCAAGATCTCCCCAGTGTGGAGACCCAGTACTTC.

This clonotype has a count of ten or more. This chain connects TRBV2 to TRBJ1-3; D is perhaps TRBD1 (6 bases). The germline V gene encodes CDR1 SNHLY and CDR2 FYNNEI. V was trimmed by 8 bases and J by 8 bases, leaving 22 bases between them. This CDR3 contains 15 residues. Here the CDR3 DNA reads TGTGCCAGCGGGGAGACAGGCTCGTTCGAGGACACCATATATTTT. Amino acid sequence: CASGETGSFEDTIYF.

For this clonotype: This may stem from a read error, because a much larger clone lies one nucleotide away. The gene calls are TRBV21-1 and TRBJ2-7. TRBV21-1 counts as a pseudogene. This CDR3 is built from 15 residues. DNA for the CDR3: TGTGCCAGCAGCAAAGGTGGTAGCGAACCCTACGAGCAGTACTTC. Its protein is CASSKGGSEPYEQYF.

This clonotype was detected ten times or more. The chain carries TRBV15 and TRBJ2-7; D is undetermined. The CDR3 length is 13 residues. Trimming pared 1 base from V and 7 bases from J, leaving 11 bases between. Germline values: CDR1 LNHNV, CDR2 YYDKDF (reference sequence). This CDR3 is CATSRVPAVEQYF. CDR3 coding DNA: TGTGCCACCAGCAGAGTACCGGCAGTGGAGCAGTACTTC.

There are many counts of this clonotype. This chain links TRBV12-3 or TRBV12-4 with TRBJ2-7; D is possibly TRBD2 (5 bases). V was cut by 0 bases and J by 3 bases, with 12 bases left in between. CDR3 size: 15 residues. For the CDR3, the DNA is TGTGCCAGCAGTTTAGCCGGGAATAGCTACTACGAGCAGTACTTC. This translates into CASSLAGNSYYEQYF.

The V gene is TRBV7-2, the J gene TRBJ2-3; 11 nucleotides line up with TRBD2. CDR1 and CDR2 (germline): SGHTA, FQGNSA. With 3 bases clipped from V and 6 bases from J, the junction kept 8 bases outside the gene matches. This CDR3 has 16 amino acids. This CDR3 reads CASSFTLAGGPDTQYF. CDR3 DNA sequence: TGTGCCAGCAGCTTCACATTAGCGGGAGGGCCGGATACGCAGTATTTT.

This clonotype has a count of ten or more. The chain couples TRBV29-1 to TRBJ2-3, with TRBD2 matching over 9 bases. This CDR3 comprises 13 residues. Trimming took 6 bases from V and 4 from J; bases not matched to a gene: 5. The germline V gene encodes CDR1 SQVTM and CDR2 ANQGSEA. The CDR3 loop reads CSVASGAPDTQYF. The CDR3 bases are TGCAGCGTAGCTAGCGGGGCCCCAGATACGCAGTATTTT.

This clonotype appeared many times. The chain joins TRBV4-2 to TRBJ2-2; no clear D gene. The CDR3 contains 12 residues. V was cut by 6 bases and J by 1 base, with 3 bases left in between. Germline CDR1 and CDR2: LGHNA and YNFKEQ. The CDR3 region has the DNA TGTGCCAGCAGGCAGAACACCGGGGAGCTGTTTTTT. It specifies CASRQNTGELFF.